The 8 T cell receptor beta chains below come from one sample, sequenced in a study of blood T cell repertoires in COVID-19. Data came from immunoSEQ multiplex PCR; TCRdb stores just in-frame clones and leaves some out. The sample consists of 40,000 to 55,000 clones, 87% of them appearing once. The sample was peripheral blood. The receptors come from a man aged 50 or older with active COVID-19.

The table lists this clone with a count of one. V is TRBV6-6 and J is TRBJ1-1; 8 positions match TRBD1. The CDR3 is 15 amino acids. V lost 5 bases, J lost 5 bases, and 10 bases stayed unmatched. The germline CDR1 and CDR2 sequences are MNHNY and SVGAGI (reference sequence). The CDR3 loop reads CASSTAGGVGTEAFF. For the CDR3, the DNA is TGTGCCAGCAGTACTGCAGGGGGCGTTGGAACTGAAGCTTTCTTT.

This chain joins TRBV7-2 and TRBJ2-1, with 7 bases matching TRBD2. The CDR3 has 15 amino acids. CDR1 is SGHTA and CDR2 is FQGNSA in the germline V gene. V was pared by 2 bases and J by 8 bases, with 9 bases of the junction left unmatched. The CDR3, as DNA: TGTGCCAGCAGCTTAACCCGGGGGAGGGTTGATGAGCAGTTCTTC. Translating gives CASSLTRGRVDEQFF.

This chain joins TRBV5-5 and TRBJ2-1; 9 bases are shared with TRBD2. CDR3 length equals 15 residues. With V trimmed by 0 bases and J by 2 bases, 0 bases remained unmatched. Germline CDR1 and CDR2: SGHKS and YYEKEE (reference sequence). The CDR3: CASSLASGTYNEQFF. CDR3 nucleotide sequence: TGTGCCAGCAGCTTGGCTAGCGGGACCTACAATGAGCAGTTCTTC.

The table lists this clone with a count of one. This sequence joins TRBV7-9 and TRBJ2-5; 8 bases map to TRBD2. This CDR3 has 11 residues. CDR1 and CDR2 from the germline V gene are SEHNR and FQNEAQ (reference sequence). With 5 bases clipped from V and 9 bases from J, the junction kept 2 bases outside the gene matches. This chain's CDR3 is CASSTLAAQYF. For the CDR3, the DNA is TGTGCCAGCAGCACACTAGCGGCCCAGTACTTC.

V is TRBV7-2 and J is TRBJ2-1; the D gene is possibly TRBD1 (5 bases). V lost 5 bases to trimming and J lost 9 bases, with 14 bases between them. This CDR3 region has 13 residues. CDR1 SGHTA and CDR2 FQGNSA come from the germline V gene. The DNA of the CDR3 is TGTGCCAGCAGCCCCCAGGGATCGAGTGAGCAGTTCTTC. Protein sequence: CASSPQGSSEQFF.

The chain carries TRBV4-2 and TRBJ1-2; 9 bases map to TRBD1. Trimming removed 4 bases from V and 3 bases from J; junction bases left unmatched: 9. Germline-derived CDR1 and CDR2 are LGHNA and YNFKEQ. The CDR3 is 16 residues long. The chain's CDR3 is CASSPSRDRVYYGYTF. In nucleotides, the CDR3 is TGTGCCAGCAGCCCGTCCCGGGACAGGGTCTACTATGGCTACACCTTC.

As DNA, the CDR3 is TGTGCCAGCAGCTTGGACAGGTCGATCTCCTACGAGCAGTACTTC. Residues: CASSLDRSISYEQYF. The J gene is TRBJ2-7, the V gene TRBV5-4; tentative D call: TRBD1 (5 bases). Germline values: CDR1 SGHNT, CDR2 YYREEE (reference sequence). CDR3 length: 15 amino acids. V gave up 0 bases and J gave up 0 bases, with 10 bases separating them.

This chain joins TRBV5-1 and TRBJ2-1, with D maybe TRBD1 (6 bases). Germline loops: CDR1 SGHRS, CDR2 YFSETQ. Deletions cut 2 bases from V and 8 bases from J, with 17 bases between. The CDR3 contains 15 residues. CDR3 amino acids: CASSFQGGQSYEQFF. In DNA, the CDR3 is TGCGCCAGCAGCTTCCAAGGGGGACAATCCTATGAGCAGTTCTTC. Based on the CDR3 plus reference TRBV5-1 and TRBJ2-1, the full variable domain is KAGVTQTPRYLIKTRGQQVTLSCSPISGHRSVSWYQQTPGQGLQFLFEYFSETQRNKGNFPGRFSGRQFSNSRSEMNVSTLELGDSALYLCASSFQGGQSYEQFFGPGTRLTVL.